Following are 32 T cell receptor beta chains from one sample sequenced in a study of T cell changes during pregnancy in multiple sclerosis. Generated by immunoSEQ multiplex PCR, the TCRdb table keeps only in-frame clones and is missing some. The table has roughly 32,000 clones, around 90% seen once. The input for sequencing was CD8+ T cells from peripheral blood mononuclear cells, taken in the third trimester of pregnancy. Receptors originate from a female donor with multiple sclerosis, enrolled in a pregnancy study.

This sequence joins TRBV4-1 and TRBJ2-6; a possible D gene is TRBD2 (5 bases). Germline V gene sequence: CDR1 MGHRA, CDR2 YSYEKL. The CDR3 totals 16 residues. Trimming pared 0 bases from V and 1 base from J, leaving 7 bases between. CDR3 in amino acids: CASSQEEGSGANVLTF. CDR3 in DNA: TGCGCCAGCAGCCAAGAAGAGGGTTCTGGGGCCAACGTCCTGACTTTC.

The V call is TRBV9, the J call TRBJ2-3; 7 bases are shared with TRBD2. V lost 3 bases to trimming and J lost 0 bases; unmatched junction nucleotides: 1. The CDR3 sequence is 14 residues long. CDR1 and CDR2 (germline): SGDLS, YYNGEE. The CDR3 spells CASSASGSTDTQYF. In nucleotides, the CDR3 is TGTGCCAGCAGCGCTAGCGGTAGCACAGATACGCAGTATTTT. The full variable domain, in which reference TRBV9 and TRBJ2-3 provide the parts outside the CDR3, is DSGVTQTPKHLITATGQRVTLRCSPRSGDLSVYWYQQSLDQGLQFLIQYYNGEERAKGNILERFSAQQFPDLHSELNLSSLELGDSALYFCASSASGSTDTQYFGPGTRLTVL.

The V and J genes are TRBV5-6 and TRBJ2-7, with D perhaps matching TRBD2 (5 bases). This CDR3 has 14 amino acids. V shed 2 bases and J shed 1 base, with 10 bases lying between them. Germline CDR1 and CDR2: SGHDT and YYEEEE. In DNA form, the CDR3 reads TGTGCCAGCAGCTTTGGTCGCGGGTCCTACGAGCAGTACTTC. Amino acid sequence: CASSFGRGSYEQYF.

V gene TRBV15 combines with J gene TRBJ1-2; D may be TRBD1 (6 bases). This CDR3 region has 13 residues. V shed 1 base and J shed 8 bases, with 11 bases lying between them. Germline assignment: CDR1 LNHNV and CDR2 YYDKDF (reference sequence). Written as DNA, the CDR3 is TGTGCCACCAGCAGAGTTAGGACAGCGGGCTACACCTTC. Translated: CATSRVRTAGYTF.

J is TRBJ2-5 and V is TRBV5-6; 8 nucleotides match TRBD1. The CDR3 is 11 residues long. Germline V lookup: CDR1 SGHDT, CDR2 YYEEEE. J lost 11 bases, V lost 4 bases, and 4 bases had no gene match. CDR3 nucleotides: TGTGCCAGCAGCCTAGACAGGGGACAGTACTTC. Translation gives CASSLDRGQYF.

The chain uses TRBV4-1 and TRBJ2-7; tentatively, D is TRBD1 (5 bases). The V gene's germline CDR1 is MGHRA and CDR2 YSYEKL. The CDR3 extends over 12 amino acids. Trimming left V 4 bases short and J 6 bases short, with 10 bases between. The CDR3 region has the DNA TGCGCCAGCAGCCCGCAGGGAAGCGAGCAGTACTTC. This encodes CASSPQGSEQYF.

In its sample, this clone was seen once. As DNA, the CDR3 is TGTGCCAGCAGTGAAGGGGGCGCGGGCCAGCCCCAGCATTTT. Translating it yields CASSEGGAGQPQHF. This sequence joins TRBV6-4 and TRBJ1-5; 7 positions agree with TRBD1. This CDR3 is built from 14 residues. Unmatched junction bases numbered 6, after V lost 3 bases and J lost 7 bases. Germline CDR1 and CDR2: MRHNA and SNTAGT.

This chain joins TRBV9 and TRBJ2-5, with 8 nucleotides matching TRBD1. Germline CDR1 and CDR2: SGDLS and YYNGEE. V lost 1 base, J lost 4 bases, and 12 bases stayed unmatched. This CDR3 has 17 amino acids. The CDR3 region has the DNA TGTGCCAGCAGCGTATATGGACAGGGACAATCGGGAGAGACCCAGTACTTC. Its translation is CASSVYGQGQSGETQYF.

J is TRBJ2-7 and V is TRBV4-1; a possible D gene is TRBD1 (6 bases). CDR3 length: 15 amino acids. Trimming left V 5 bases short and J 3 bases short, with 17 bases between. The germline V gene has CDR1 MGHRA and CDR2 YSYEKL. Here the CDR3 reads CASSTRQDHRYEQYF. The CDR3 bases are TGCGCCAGCAGCACGCGACAGGACCATCGCTACGAGCAGTACTTC.

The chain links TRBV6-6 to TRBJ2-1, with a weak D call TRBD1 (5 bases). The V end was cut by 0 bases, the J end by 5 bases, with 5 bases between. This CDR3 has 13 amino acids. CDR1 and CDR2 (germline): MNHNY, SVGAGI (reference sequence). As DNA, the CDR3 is TGTGCCAGCAGTTACTCGGACAACAATGAGCAGTTCTTC. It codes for CASSYSDNNEQFF.

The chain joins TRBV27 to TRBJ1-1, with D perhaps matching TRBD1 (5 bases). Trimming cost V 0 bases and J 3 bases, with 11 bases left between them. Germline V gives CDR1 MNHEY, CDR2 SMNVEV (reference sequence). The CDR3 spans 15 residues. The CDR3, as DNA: TGTGCCAGCAGTTTATCTCGGGGAGGGGACACTGAAGCTTTCTTT. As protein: CASSLSRGGDTEAFF.

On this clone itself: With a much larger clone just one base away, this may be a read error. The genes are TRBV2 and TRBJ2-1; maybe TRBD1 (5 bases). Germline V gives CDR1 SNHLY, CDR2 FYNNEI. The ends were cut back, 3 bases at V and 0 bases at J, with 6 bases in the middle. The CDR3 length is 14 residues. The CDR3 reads CASSDDSSYNEQFF. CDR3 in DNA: TGTGCCAGCAGTGATGACAGCTCCTACAATGAGCAGTTCTTC.

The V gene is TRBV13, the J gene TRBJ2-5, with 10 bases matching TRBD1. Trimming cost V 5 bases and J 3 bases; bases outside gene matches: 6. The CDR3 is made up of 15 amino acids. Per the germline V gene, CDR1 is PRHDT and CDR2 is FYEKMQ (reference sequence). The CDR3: CASSNRDRGEETQYF. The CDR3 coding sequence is TGTGCCAGCAGCAACCGGGACAGGGGCGAAGAGACCCAGTACTTC.

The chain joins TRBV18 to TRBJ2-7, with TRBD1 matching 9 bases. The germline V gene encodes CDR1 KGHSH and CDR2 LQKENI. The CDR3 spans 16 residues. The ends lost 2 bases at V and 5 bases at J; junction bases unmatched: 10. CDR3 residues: CASSPISGTGQHEQYF. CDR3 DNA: TGTGCCAGCTCACCAATTTCCGGGACAGGGCAGCACGAGCAGTACTTC.

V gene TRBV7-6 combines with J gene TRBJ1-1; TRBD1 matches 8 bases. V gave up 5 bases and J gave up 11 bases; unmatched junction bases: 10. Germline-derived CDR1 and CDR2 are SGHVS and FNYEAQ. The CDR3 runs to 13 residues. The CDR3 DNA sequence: TGTGCCAGCAGCCTTGCCCCAGGGGGCGCGGCTTTCTTT. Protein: CASSLAPGGAAFF.

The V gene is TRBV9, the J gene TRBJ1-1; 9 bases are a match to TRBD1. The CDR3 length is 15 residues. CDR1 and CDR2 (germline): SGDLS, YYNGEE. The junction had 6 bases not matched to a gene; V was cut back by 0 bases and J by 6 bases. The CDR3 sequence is CASSVEGDRVSEAFF. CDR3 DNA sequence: TGTGCCAGCAGCGTAGAAGGGGACAGGGTCTCTGAAGCTTTCTTT.

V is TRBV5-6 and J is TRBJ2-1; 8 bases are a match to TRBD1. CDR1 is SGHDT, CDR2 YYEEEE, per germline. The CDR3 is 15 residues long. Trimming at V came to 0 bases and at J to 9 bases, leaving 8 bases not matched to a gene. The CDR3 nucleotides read TGTGCCAGCAGCTTGGCAGGGGGCCCGGTCCGTGAGCAGTTCTTC. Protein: CASSLAGGPVREQFF.

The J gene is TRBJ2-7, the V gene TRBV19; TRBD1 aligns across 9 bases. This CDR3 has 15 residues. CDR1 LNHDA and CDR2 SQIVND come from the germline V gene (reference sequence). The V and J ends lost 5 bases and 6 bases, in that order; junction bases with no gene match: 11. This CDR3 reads CASSATGGIGREQYF. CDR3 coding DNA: TGTGCCAGTAGTGCAACAGGGGGCATAGGACGCGAGCAGTACTTC.

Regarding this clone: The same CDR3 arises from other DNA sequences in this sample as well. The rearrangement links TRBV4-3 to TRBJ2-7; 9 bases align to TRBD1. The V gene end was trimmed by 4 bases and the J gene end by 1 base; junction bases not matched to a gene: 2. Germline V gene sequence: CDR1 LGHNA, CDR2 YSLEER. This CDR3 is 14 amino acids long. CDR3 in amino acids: CASSPGTGSYEQYF. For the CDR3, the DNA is TGCGCCAGCAGCCCCGGGACAGGGTCCTACGAGCAGTACTTC.

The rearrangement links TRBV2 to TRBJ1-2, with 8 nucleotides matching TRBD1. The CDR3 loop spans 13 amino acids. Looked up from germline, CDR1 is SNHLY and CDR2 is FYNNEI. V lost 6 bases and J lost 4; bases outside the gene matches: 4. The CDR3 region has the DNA TGTGCCAGCAGGAGGACAGGGCTCTATGGCTACACCTTC. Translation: CASRRTGLYGYTF.

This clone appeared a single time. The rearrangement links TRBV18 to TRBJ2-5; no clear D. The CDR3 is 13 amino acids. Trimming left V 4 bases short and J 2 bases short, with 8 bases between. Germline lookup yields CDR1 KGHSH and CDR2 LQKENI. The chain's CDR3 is CASSHPEQETQYF. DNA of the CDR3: TGTGCCAGCTCACACCCGGAGCAAGAGACCCAGTACTTC.

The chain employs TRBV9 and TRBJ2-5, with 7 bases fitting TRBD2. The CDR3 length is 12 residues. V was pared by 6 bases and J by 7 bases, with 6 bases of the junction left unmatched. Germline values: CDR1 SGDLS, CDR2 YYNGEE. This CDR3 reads CASKGREGTQYF. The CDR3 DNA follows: TGTGCCAGCAAAGGGAGGGAAGGGACCCAGTACTTC.

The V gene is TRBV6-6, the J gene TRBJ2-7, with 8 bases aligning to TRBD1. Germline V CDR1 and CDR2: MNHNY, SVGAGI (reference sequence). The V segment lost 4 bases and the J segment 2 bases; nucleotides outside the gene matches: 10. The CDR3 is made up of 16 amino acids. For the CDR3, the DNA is TGTGCCAGCAGTTGGACCCCGGGACAGGCAACCTACGAGCAGTACTTC. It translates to CASSWTPGQATYEQYF.

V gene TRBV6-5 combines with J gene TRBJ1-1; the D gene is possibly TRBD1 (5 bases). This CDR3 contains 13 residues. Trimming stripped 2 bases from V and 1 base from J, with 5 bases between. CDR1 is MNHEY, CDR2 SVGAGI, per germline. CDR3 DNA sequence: TGTGCCAGCAGTTACGGACAGAACACTGAAGCTTTCTTT. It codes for CASSYGQNTEAFF.

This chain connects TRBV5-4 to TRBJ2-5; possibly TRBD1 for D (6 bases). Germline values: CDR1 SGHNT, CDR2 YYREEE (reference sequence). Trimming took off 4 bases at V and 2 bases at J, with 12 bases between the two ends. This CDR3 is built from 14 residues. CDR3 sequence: CASSALQGQETQYF. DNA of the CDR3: TGTGCCAGCAGCGCCTTACAGGGTCAAGAGACCCAGTACTTC.

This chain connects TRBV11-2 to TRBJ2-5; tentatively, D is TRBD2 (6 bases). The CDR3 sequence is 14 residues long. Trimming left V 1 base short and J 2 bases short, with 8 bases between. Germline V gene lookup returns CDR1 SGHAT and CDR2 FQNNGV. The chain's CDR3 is CASSLGGRQETQYF. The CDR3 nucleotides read TGTGCCAGCAGCTTAGGGGGGAGGCAAGAGACCCAGTACTTC. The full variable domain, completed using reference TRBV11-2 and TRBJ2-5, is EAGVAQSPRYKIIEKRQSVAFWCNPISGHATLYWYQQILGQGPKLLIQFQNNGVVDDSQLPKDRFSAERLKGVDSTLKIQPAKLEDSAVYLCASSLGGRQETQYFGPGTRLLVL.

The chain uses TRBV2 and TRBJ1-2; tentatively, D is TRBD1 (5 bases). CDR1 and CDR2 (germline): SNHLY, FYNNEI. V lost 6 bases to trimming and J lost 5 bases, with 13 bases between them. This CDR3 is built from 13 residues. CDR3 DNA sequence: TGTGCCAGCAGGGGTCAGGGCTTTTATGGCTACACCTTC. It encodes CASRGQGFYGYTF.

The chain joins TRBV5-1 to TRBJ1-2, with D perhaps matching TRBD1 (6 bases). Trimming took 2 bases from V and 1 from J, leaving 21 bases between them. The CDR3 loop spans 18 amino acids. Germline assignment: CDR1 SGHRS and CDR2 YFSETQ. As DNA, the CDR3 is TGCGCCAGCAGCTTCCGGGACACCATCACCCGTGGTAACTATGGCTACACCTTC. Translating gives CASSFRDTITRGNYGYTF.

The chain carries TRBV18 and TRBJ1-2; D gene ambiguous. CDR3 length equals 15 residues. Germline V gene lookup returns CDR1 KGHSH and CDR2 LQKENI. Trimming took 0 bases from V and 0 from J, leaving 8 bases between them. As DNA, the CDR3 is TGTGCCAGCTCACCACCGGCCCCCCCTAACTATGGCTACACCTTC. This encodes CASSPPAPPNYGYTF.

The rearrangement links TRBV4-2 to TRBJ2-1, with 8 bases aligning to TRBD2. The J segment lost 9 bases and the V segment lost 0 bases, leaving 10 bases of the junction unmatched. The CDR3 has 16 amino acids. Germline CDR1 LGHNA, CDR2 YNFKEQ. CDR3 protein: CASSQDSGGVRGEQFF. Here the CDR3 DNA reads TGTGCCAGCAGCCAAGATTCGGGGGGGGTAAGGGGTGAGCAGTTCTTC.

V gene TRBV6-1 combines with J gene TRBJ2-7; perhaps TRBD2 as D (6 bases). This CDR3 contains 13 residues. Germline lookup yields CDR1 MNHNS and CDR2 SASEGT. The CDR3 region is CAGGAGMTYEQYF. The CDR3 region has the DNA TGTGCAGGCGGGGCGGGAATGACCTACGAGCAGTACTTC.

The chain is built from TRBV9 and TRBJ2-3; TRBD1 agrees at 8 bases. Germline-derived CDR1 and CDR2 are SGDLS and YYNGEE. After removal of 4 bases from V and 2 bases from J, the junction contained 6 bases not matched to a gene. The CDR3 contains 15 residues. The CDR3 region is CASSLQGGDTDTQYF. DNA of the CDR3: TGTGCCAGCAGCCTACAGGGGGGAGACACAGATACGCAGTATTTT.